This TCR beta chain was obtained from a study of shared clonotypes between healthy human individuals (dated by TCRdb to the early 2020s). Describing the broader study: The cohort included three men and a couple of women between 18 and 49 years of age. Per donor, three plates each were used for CD4 naive and CD4 memory, two for CD8 naive, and one for CD8 memory. To estimate repertoire size and how much clonotype sharing occurs between individuals, the study deeply sequenced the blood TCR repertoires of roughly 5 healthy adults. To increase sequencing depth and limit assay-specific biases, different laboratories used diverse techniques to prepare libraries and sequence TCR repertoires. Between about 0.8 and 8.9 billion PBMCs per donor were obtained by leukapheresis.

From the cysteine through the phenylalanine, the CDR3 covers 15 amino acids. Only the CDR3 region is kept as DNA, spanning 45 bases read in frame from base 1. The V end loses 4 bases and the J end loses 2 bases, and a stretch of 14 bases separates them. As encoded in the germline V gene (reference sequence), CDR1 is SEHNR while CDR2 is FQNEAQ. Details on this clone: This receptor's antigen is unknown. One base away there is no much larger clone; base qualities are not given.

CD8 naive samples were obtained by positive selection for CCR7 among CD45RO-negative cells, yielding a CD45RA+CCR7+ population from which TemRA cells were excluded. Healthy HIV-negative adults with no recently reported acute infections or vaccinations were included as donors. All donors were Caucasian adults living in Nashville, Tennessee, USA. After blood collection by leukapheresis, PBMCs were isolated using Ficoll-Histopaque density gradient centrifugation and then cryopreserved in the vapor phase of liquid nitrogen. Purity and quantity of every magnetically sorted T cell population were checked by analytical flow cytometry. Genomic DNA was isolated from each sorted fraction and quantified by UV absorbance on a Nanodrop 2000c. Using the deep immunoSEQ assay, multiplex PCR amplified TCR CDR3 regions from genomic DNA. Extracted genomic DNA from each cell subset was distributed evenly across all wells of several immunoSEQ 96-well plates, and each plate was treated as a replicate. For sorted subsets, approximately 200 ng of genomic DNA, equivalent to about 30,000 T cell genomes, went into each replicate PCR. Purified libraries were measured with a Qubit 3.0 fluorometer, size-checked on a Bioanalyzer 2100, and measured again with the KAPA Library Quantification kit. Every immunoSEQ 96-well plate was sequenced on a separate single-read 150-cycle Illumina NextSeq 550 flow cell. The authors' analysis ran thus. Because the immunoSEQ output included only junctional sequences and no quality scores, the filtering could not be the same as the filtering used for full-length reads. To assign V/J genes and CDR3, sequences were annotated against IMGT germline references using PyIR, a Python wrapper for IgBLAST v1.9. Any read was removed if the V/J assignment was weak (E-value above 1e-6), the CDR3 was missing, or the read contained stop codons, out-of-frame junctions, or ambiguous translated residues. V3J clonotypes were defined by identical inferred V gene, J gene, and CDR3 amino acid sequence. Percentage overlap between repertoires was computed as shared unique clonotypes divided by the size of the smaller repertoire. Richness of each repertoire was evaluated using RTK rarefaction, the Chao1 estimator, and Recon v2.1 estimates of unobserved clonotypes. Generation probabilities for all TCRbeta clonotypes obtained by the gDNA method from a handful of donors were computed using OLGA. TCRdb's version of the immuneACCESS table is confined to in-frame rearrangements and falls short of the full clone set. An unresolved V gene accounts for under half of the shortfall where checked; the remainder is of unknown origin. That table is the source of V, J and clone size, and D and trimming were worked out from the DNA. Present in this sample are around 1.9 million clones, about 94% of which were seen just once. The ten largest clones add up to over 1.5% of the sample.

What the work shows at the level of the full study, not this receptor alone: Compared with non-shared clonotypes, the clonotypes found in all four sorted-subset donors had higher generation probabilities. Sampling was limited to blood, and TCR repertoires in tissue likely differ from TCR repertoires in blood. Across four donors, around 5% of naive CD4, approximately 4% of naive CD8, about 2.3% of memory CD4, and roughly 0.41% of memory CD8 clonotypes were shared. Pairwise subsampling led to the expectation that sequencing depth would affect the degree of clonotype sharing among donors. Estimated clonotype richness was generally larger for naive than for memory subsets. Because the study included a small number of donors, the genetic and exposure-history diversity represented was limited. Incomplete sequencing was indicated by rarefaction of sorted-subset datasets, despite the large sequencing depth.

The specimen sequenced was naive CD8+ T cells from PBMCs. The sample's cell subset or site label is to be understood as: CD45RA+CCR7+. The rearrangement combines TRBV7-9 with TRBJ2-5; a tentative D match to TRBD2 spans 6 bases. The clonotype originates from a man aged 18 to 29 in good health. Some clones in this sample may be carry-over from other donors' samples. In nucleotides, the sequence is TGTGCCAGCAGCTCCAGCGGGTCCGTACAAGAGACCCAGTACTTC. This is translated as CASSSSGSVQETQYF.